These 31 T cell receptor beta chains were sequenced from one sample in a study of early T cells in non-severe SARS-CoV-2 infection. TCRdb analysed the 5' RACE reads with MiXCR anew, one entry per CDR3 protein. The repertoire holds over 35,000 distinct CDR3 sequences, with around 6.5% as singletons. Sequenced material: whole blood, taken at baseline. All receptors derive from an adult who was a healthcare worker with PCR-confirmed SARS-CoV-2 infection or an uninfected control (not recorded which).

This clonotype was observed a handful of times. The chain uses TRBV6-2 or TRBV6-3 and TRBJ2-2; TRBD2 might be the D (7 bases). The germline gives CDR1 MNHEY, CDR2 SVGEGT. The CDR3 has 14 residues. V was cut by 7 bases and J by 5 bases, with 14 bases left in between. The CDR3 region has the DNA TGTGCCAGCATTAGGGGGGGCCTTACCGGGGAGCTGTTTTTT. The encoded protein is CASIRGGLTGELFF.

The V gene is TRBV9, the J gene TRBJ2-1; the match to TRBD2 covers 7 bases. Germline V gene lookup returns CDR1 SGDLS and CDR2 YYNGEE. The V segment lost 3 bases and the J segment 5 bases; nucleotides outside the gene matches: 5. The CDR3 is 14 residues long. CDR3 residues: CASSAGTTDNEQFF. The CDR3 DNA reads as TGTGCCAGCAGCGCCGGGACTACAGACAATGAGCAGTTCTTC.

The V gene is TRBV5-4, the J gene TRBJ2-3; D remains ambiguous. Germline V lookup: CDR1 SGHNT, CDR2 YYREEE (reference sequence). With 0 bases removed from V and 3 bases from J, the gap between germline ends came to 14 bases. The CDR3 runs 16 residues. CDR3 amino acids: CASSLGPRQRTDTQYF. CDR3 nucleotide sequence: TGTGCCAGCAGCTTGGGACCCCGGCAGAGGACAGATACGCAGTATTTT.

In DNA, the CDR3 is TGCAGTGCTACCTATTGGGATTCCTATCAGCCCCAGCATTTT. As protein: CSATYWDSYQPQHF. The gene calls are TRBV20-1 and TRBJ1-5, with D hard to call. The CDR3 totals 14 residues. The V gene lost 4 bases and the J gene lost 5 bases, with 15 bases spanning the gap. Germline V gene data show CDR1 as DFQATT and CDR2 as SNEGSKA (reference sequence).

The chain employs TRBV2 and TRBJ1-2; the D gene is possibly TRBD1 (6 bases). CDR3 size: 13 residues. Per germline, CDR1 SNHLY and CDR2 FYNNEI. V gave up 8 bases and J gave up 4 bases, with 14 bases separating them. The CDR3 loop reads CASFLTRGYGYTF. The DNA of the CDR3 is TGTGCCAGCTTTTTGACCAGGGGCTATGGCTACACCTTC. Together with reference TRBV2 and TRBJ1-2, the CDR3 gives the full variable domain: EPEVTQTPSHQVTQMGQEVILRCVPISNHLYFYWYRQILGQKVEFLVSFYNNEISEKSEIFDDQFSVERPDGSNFTLKIRSTKLEDSAMYFCASFLTRGYGYTFGSGTRLTVV.

Many counts were recorded for this clonotype. The rearrangement uses TRBV4-2 and TRBJ1-5, with D unclear. Germline CDR1 reads LGHNA; CDR2 reads YNFKEQ. The CDR3 covers 15 residues. V shed 1 base and J shed 9 bases, with 16 bases lying between them. The CDR3 reads CASSQGRATQSPQHF. The CDR3 DNA reads as TGTGCCAGCAGCCAAGGGCGTGCCACGCAATCGCCCCAGCATTTT.

This clonotype has just a few counts. The chain recombines TRBV7-2 with TRBJ1-6, with a possible D match to TRBD1 (5 bases). Trimming removed 5 bases from V and 4 bases from J, with 12 bases in between. CDR1 and CDR2 (germline): SGHTA, FQGNSA. The CDR3 contains 15 residues. The CDR3 DNA reads TGTGCCAGCAGCATACAGGATATTTATAATTCACCCCTCCACTTT. It is translated as CASSIQDIYNSPLHF.

This clonotype was observed many times. V gene TRBV7-2 combines with J gene TRBJ2-1; either TRBD1 or TRBD2 may fit D (6 bases each). The CDR3 loop spans 16 amino acids. V was trimmed by 1 base and J by 6 bases, leaving 16 bases between them. The germline gives CDR1 SGHTA, CDR2 FQGNSA. The CDR3 loop reads CASSLVPPGAANEQFF. The CDR3 DNA is TGTGCCAGCAGCTTAGTCCCCCCGGGGGCTGCCAATGAGCAGTTCTTC.

This clonotype has more than one count but fewer than ten. The junction departs from germline at one end; a sequencing error may be responsible. In nucleotides, the CDR3 is TGTGCCAGCAGCTTGGGACAGGGAGGCAACGAAGTTTTT. Amino acid sequence: CASSLGQGGNEVF. The rearrangement joins TRBV11-2 to TRBJ1-4; 9 nucleotides line up with TRBD1. Per germline, CDR1 SGHAT and CDR2 FQNNGV. The CDR3 runs to 13 residues. Complete variable domain (other parts from reference TRBV11-2 and TRBJ1-4): EAGVAQSPRYKIIEKRQSVAFWCNPISGHATLYWYQQILGQGPKLLIQFQNNGVVDDSQLPKDRFSAERLKGVDSTLKIQPAKLEDSAVYLCASSLGQGGNEVFGSGTQLSVL.

This sequence joins TRBV7-8 and TRBJ2-2; D might be TRBD1 or TRBD2, each matching 5 bases. From germline, CDR1 is SGHVS and CDR2 FQNEAQ. The CDR3 consists of 16 residues. V lost 4 bases to trimming and J lost 6 bases, with 18 bases between them. The CDR3 reads CASSSGHIGGSGELFF. The DNA of the CDR3 is TGTGCCAGCAGCTCCGGACACATAGGAGGATCCGGGGAGCTGTTTTTT.

This clonotype was observed a few times. This chain joins TRBV5-5 and TRBJ1-1; D might be TRBD1 (5 bases). This CDR3 contains 13 residues. CDR1 and CDR2 from the germline V gene are SGHKS and YYEKEE (reference sequence). Trimming cost V 2 bases and J 3 bases, with 8 bases left between them. The CDR3: CASSFMGDTEAFF. The CDR3 DNA reads TGTGCCAGCAGCTTCATGGGGGACACTGAAGCTTTCTTT.

The chain carries TRBV4-1 and TRBJ1-1; D uncertain. This CDR3 is 17 amino acids long. The ends were cut back, 0 bases at V and 0 bases at J, with 14 bases in the middle. Germline CDR1 reads MGHRA; CDR2 reads YSYEKL. The CDR3 bases are TGCGCCAGCAGCCAAGACCCGGCCATCCGGCTGAACACTGAAGCTTTCTTT. This encodes CASSQDPAIRLNTEAFF.

This clonotype was found many times. V gene TRBV27 combines with J gene TRBJ1-4; D is unclear. Trimming stripped 5 bases from V and 13 bases from J, with 20 bases between. The CDR3 consists of 14 residues. Germline-derived CDR1 and CDR2 are MNHEY and SMNVEV (reference sequence). For the CDR3, the DNA is TGTGCCAGCAGTCCGAACTCCCGGGCAACTAGACTGTTTTTT. This sequence encodes CASSPNSRATRLFF.

This clonotype was seen more than once but under ten times. The chain recombines TRBV7-3 with TRBJ2-3; 8 nucleotides agree with TRBD1. The CDR3 contains 16 residues. V shed 8 bases and J 4 bases; nucleotides not matched to a gene: 14. The V gene's germline CDR1 is SGHTA and CDR2 FQGTGA. The CDR3 loop is CASRPTGTGSPDTQYF. CDR3 bases: TGTGCCAGCCGTCCGACCGGGACAGGCTCCCCAGATACGCAGTATTTT.

This clonotype was found many times. V usage is TRBV24-1 and J usage is TRBJ2-3, with D possibly being TRBD1 (5 bases). V was clipped by 7 bases and J by 5 bases, with 18 bases between them. The germline V gene encodes CDR1 KGHDR and CDR2 SFDVKD. This CDR3 spans 15 amino acids. The DNA of the CDR3 is TGTGCCACCAGCCGACAGCCGCCAGGGTTAGATACGCAGTATTTT. Its translation is CATSRQPPGLDTQYF.

V gene TRBV12-3 or TRBV12-4 combines with J gene TRBJ1-2, with D unresolved. The CDR3 runs to 12 residues. The V gene lost 1 base and the J gene lost 5 bases, with 5 bases spanning the gap. CDR3 in DNA: TGTGCCAGCAGTTTAGAAGGATATGGCTACACCTTC. Translated: CASSLEGYGYTF.

This clonotype showed up many times. The chain recombines TRBV18 with TRBJ1-2; 7 bases are shared with TRBD1. The junction had 5 bases not matched to a gene; V was cut back by 2 bases and J by 8 bases. The CDR3 length is 13 residues. Germline V gene data show CDR1 as KGHSH and CDR2 as LQKENI. In DNA form, the CDR3 reads TGTGCCAGCTCACCAGAGGGGGCGGAAGGCTACACCTTC. This encodes CASSPEGAEGYTF.

This clonotype showed up just a few times. In DNA form, the CDR3 reads TGTGCCAGCAGCTTAGATCAGGAGATCTCCGGAGGCGAAAAACTGTTTTTT. Residues: CASSLDQEISGGEKLFF. This chain links TRBV11-2 with TRBJ1-4; D gene uncertain. The germline V and J ends were trimmed by 0 bases and 8 bases, with 19 bases remaining between them. The length of the CDR3 is 17 residues. Germline V gene lookup returns CDR1 SGHAT and CDR2 FQNNGV. The full variable domain, its missing parts supplied by reference TRBV11-2 and TRBJ1-4, is EAGVAQSPRYKIIEKRQSVAFWCNPISGHATLYWYQQILGQGPKLLIQFQNNGVVDDSQLPKDRFSAERLKGVDSTLKIQPAKLEDSAVYLCASSLDQEISGGEKLFFGSGTQLSVL.

This clonotype has a count of ten or more. The chain is built from TRBV20-1 and TRBJ2-1; D not certain. Between the trimmed V and J ends, which lost 6 bases and 8 bases, there was a span of 23 bases. CDR1 is DFQATT and CDR2 is SNEGSKA in the germline V gene (reference sequence). The CDR3 contains 15 residues. CDR3 residues: CSATRLDPFTHEQFF. CDR3 nucleotides: TGCAGTGCGACCAGACTGGACCCTTTCACCCATGAGCAGTTCTTC.

CDR3 loop: CASSVGPAGGHYGYTF. Here the CDR3 DNA reads TGTGCCAGCAGCGTAGGCCCGGCGGGGGGCCACTATGGCTACACCTTC. The chain uses TRBV9 and TRBJ1-2; possible D gene TRBD1, 6 bases. The germline gives CDR1 SGDLS, CDR2 YYNGEE. Trimming pared 0 bases from V and 3 bases from J, leaving 15 bases between. This CDR3 has 16 residues.

CDR3 in amino acids: CASSYTRKQETQYF. The CDR3, as DNA: TGTGCCAGCAGTTACACGCGCAAACAAGAGACCCAGTACTTC. The rearrangement uses TRBV6-5 and TRBJ2-5, with unresolved D. V shed 2 bases and J shed 2 bases, with 9 bases lying between them. The germline CDR1 and CDR2 sequences are MNHEY and SVGAGI. The CDR3 extends over 14 amino acids.

This clonotype was observed many times. The chain combines TRBV7-2 with TRBJ2-4, with unresolved D. Germline V CDR1 and CDR2: SGHTA, FQGNSA. V was trimmed by 1 base and J by 12 bases, leaving 10 bases between them. The CDR3 has 12 amino acids. CDR3 loop: CASSLVGLGQYF. The CDR3 DNA sequence: TGTGCCAGCAGCTTAGTAGGGCTGGGTCAGTACTTC.

V is TRBV6-2 or TRBV6-3 and J is TRBJ2-3; D not resolved. Germline V lookup: CDR1 MNHEY, CDR2 SVGEGT. The CDR3 covers 14 residues. Trimming took 4 bases from V and 5 from J, leaving 13 bases between them. The CDR3 sequence is CASSSGRELDTQYF. In DNA form, the CDR3 reads TGTGCCAGCAGTTCCGGACGAGAACTAGATACGCAGTATTTT.

This clonotype came up many times. The chain couples TRBV11-2 to TRBJ2-5, with D hard to call. Trimming pared 3 bases from V and 0 bases from J, leaving 14 bases between. Per the germline V gene, CDR1 is SGHAT and CDR2 is FQNNGV. The CDR3 is made up of 16 amino acids. CDR3 in DNA: TGTGCCAGCAGCTTTGGGGTCCGGCGCCACCAAGAGACCCAGTACTTC. Translating it yields CASSFGVRRHQETQYF.

This clonotype has at least ten counts. The chain combines TRBV5-1 with TRBJ2-2; no definite D call. This CDR3 has 15 residues. V was trimmed by 4 bases and J by 5 bases, leaving 15 bases between them. Germline assignment: CDR1 SGHRS and CDR2 YFSETQ. CDR3 sequence reads: CASSTQPSATGELFF. DNA of the CDR3: TGCGCCAGCAGCACCCAACCATCGGCGACCGGGGAGCTGTTTTTT.

This clonotype was counted at least ten times. The J gene is TRBJ2-1, the V gene TRBV18; possibly TRBD1 for D (6 bases). Trimming cost V 5 bases and J 1 base, with 18 bases left between them. The length of the CDR3 is 17 residues. Germline CDR1 KGHSH, CDR2 LQKENI. The chain's CDR3 is CASSNRLGQNSYNEQFF. CDR3 coding DNA: TGTGCCAGCTCAAACAGGCTCGGACAGAATTCCTACAATGAGCAGTTCTTC.

This clonotype appeared many times. The genes are TRBV18 and TRBJ1-6, with D unclear. Trimming stripped 1 base from V and 6 bases from J, with 22 bases between. The CDR3 totals 19 residues. Germline CDR1 KGHSH, CDR2 LQKENI. The CDR3 DNA reads as TGTGCCAGCTCACCACTACCCCAGGCAGGTGTCTCTCGTAATTCACCCCTCCACTTT. This encodes CASSPLPQAGVSRNSPLHF. The full variable domain, in which reference TRBV18 and TRBJ1-6 provide the parts outside the CDR3, is NAGVMQNPRHLVRRRGQEARLRCSPMKGHSHVYWYRQLPEEGLKFMVYLQKENIIDESGMPKERFSAEFPKEGPSILRIQQVVRGDSAAYFCASSPLPQAGVSRNSPLHFGNGTRLTVT.

This clonotype was seen just once. The chain links TRBV6-4 to TRBJ2-1; D is unresolved. V was clipped by 3 bases and J by 5 bases, with 8 bases between them. Germline V CDR1 and CDR2: MRHNA, SNTAGT. The CDR3 extends over 13 amino acids. The CDR3 sequence: CASSEKENNEQFF. The CDR3 nucleotides read TGTGCCAGCAGTGAAAAGGAGAACAATGAGCAGTTCTTC.

This clonotype was recorded a few times. The J gene is TRBJ2-1, the V gene TRBV4-3; 11 bases line up with TRBD2. Germline assignment: CDR1 LGHNA and CDR2 YSLEER. The CDR3 has 14 amino acids. V trimming: 0 bases; J trimming: 10 bases; junction bases outside the gene matches: 2. The CDR3 nucleotides are TGCGCCAGCAGCCAAGAGACTAGCGGGATGGAGCAGTTCTTC. Protein product: CASSQETSGMEQFF.

This clonotype was seen at least ten times. The genes are TRBV2 and TRBJ2-1; 7 positions match TRBD2. V lost 4 bases and J lost 14; bases outside the gene matches: 14. Germline V gene lookup returns CDR1 SNHLY and CDR2 FYNNEI. The CDR3 loop spans 14 amino acids. This CDR3 is CASSASQTSPREFF. For the CDR3, the DNA is TGTGCCAGCAGTGCTAGCCAGACTAGCCCGAGGGAGTTCTTC.

In its sample, this clonotype was seen a few times. The chain uses TRBV4-1 and TRBJ2-7; 7 bases fit TRBD2. The CDR3 is 16 amino acids. In germline, CDR1 is MGHRA, CDR2 YSYEKL. Unmatched junction bases numbered 13, after V lost 1 base and J lost 7 bases. CDR3 region: CASSQGTGGGAAEQYF. The CDR3 DNA sequence: TGCGCCAGCAGCCAAGGGACTGGGGGGGGAGCGGCTGAGCAGTACTTC.